The clone carrying this T cell receptor beta chain has ten or more counts. The record originates from a study of human T cells and chemical hapten exposure. The sample's time point: patch test 1, 2 weeks after DPC sensitization. The treatment was: therapeutic diphenylcyclopropenone sensitization with weekly scalp DPC. TCRdb itself ran the RACE reads through MiXCR, one entry per CDR3 protein. Of some 82,000 distinct CDR3 sequences listed, over 8.5% are singletons. This CDR3 spans 13 amino acids. V shed 2 bases and J shed 7 bases, with 11 bases lying between them. Sequencing was performed on whole blood, taken in connection with sensitization to the hapten diphenylcyclopropenone (DPC). This sequence joins TRBV12-3 or TRBV12-4 and TRBJ1-2; D gene ambiguous. The receptor's source is a woman aged 45-65 years with alopecia areata. Some clones in this sample may be carry-over from other donors' samples. The CDR3, as DNA: TGTGCCAGCAGTTTACGACCGGGCTCTGGCTACACCTTC. This codes for CASSLRPGSGYTF.